This entry lists 4 T cell receptor beta chains sequenced from one sample in a study of T-cell reconstitution after alpha-beta-depleted transplantation in children. Unique molecular identifiers were used to barcode this TCRbeta library. TCRdb passed the PCR reads through MiXCR, listing each CDR3 protein once. The sample lists some 550,000 distinct CDR3 sequences; under 30% were seen once. This sample comprised PBMCs, mostly from graft donor cells, obtained 360 days after TCRalphabeta/CD19-depleted stem cell transplant. The receptors here all came from a boy under three years old who had a stem cell transplant for acute myeloid leukemia, so the T cells may come from the graft donor.

This clonotype was recorded at least ten times. V gene TRBV10-3 combines with J gene TRBJ1-4; D is unclear. CDR1 ENHRY and CDR2 SYGVKD come from the germline V gene. The CDR3 loop spans 13 amino acids. The V gene lost 0 bases and the J gene lost 7 bases, with 6 bases spanning the gap. In DNA form, the CDR3 reads TGTGCCATCAGTGAGTCTGGCGGTGAAAAACTGTTTTTT. This gives the protein CAISESGGEKLFF.

The chain employs TRBV19 and TRBJ1-5; D gene ambiguous. Germline V gene sequence: CDR1 LNHDA, CDR2 SQIVND (reference sequence). The CDR3 contains 14 residues. Trimming took 4 bases from V and 8 from J, leaving 15 bases between them. The CDR3 sequence: CASSTMEYGKPQHF. The CDR3 DNA is TGTGCCAGTAGTACAATGGAATACGGGAAGCCCCAGCATTTT.

This clonotype came up a few times. This chain links TRBV20-1 with TRBJ2-7, with unresolved D. The V gene lost 1 base and the J gene lost 2 bases, with 12 bases spanning the gap. Germline lookup yields CDR1 DFQATT and CDR2 SNEGSKA (reference sequence). The CDR3 covers 14 residues. CDR3 bases: TGCAGTGCTAGAGGGGCACCTTCAACCTACGAGCAGTACTTC. The encoded protein is CSARGAPSTYEQYF.

This clonotype was recorded at least ten times. The chain has TRBV6-1 and TRBJ1-4; unclear D gene. Germline CDR1 MNHNS, CDR2 SASEGT. V lost 8 bases to trimming and J lost 12 bases, with 13 bases between them. This CDR3 has 11 residues. In DNA, the CDR3 is TGTGCCAGCGGGGTGACACCGGAACTGTTTTTT. This codes for CASGVTPELFF.